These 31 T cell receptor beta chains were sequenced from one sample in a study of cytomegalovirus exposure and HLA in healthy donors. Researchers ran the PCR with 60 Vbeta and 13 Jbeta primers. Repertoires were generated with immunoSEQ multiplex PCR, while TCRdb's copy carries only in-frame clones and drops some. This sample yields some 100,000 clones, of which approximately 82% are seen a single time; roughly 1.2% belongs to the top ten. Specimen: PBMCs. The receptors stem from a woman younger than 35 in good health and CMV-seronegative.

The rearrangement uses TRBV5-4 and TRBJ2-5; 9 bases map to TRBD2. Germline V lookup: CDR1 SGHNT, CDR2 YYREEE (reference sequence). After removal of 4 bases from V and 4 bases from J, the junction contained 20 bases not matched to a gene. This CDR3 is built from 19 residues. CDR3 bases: TGTGCCAGCAGCAGGCGTGGACAGCCGGGACTAGCTCCCGGAGAGACCCAGTACTTC. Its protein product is CASSRRGQPGLAPGETQYF.

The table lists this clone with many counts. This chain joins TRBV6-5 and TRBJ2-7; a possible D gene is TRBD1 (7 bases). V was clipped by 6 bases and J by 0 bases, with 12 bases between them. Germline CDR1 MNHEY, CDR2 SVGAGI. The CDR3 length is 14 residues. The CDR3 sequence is CASRPGDSSYEQYF. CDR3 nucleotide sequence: TGTGCCAGCAGACCGGGGGACAGCTCCTACGAGCAGTACTTC.

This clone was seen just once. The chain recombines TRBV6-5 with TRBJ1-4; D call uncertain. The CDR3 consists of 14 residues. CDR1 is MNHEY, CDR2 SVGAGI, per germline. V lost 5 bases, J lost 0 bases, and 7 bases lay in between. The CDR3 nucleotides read TGTGCCAGCAGTGTCAGCGCAACTAATGAAAAACTGTTTTTT. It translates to CASSVSATNEKLFF.

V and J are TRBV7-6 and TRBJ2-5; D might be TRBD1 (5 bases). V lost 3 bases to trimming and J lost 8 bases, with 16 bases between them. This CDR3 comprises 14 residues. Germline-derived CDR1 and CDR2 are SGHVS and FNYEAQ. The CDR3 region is CASSFKGEGDTQYF. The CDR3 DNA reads TGTGCCAGCAGCTTTAAAGGGGAAGGGGATACCCAGTACTTC.

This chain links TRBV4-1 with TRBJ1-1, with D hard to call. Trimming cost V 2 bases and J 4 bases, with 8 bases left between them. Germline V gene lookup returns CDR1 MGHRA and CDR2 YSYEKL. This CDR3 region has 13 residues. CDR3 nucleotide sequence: TGCGCCAGCAGCCAATTTCCCAGCACTGAAGCTTTCTTT. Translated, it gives CASSQFPSTEAFF.

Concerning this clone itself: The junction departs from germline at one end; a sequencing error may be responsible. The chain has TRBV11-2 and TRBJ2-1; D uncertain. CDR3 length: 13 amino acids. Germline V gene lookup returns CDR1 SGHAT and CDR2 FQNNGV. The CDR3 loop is CASSLSSYDEQFF. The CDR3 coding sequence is TGTGCCAGCAGCTTAAGTAGCTACGATGAGCAGTTCTTC.

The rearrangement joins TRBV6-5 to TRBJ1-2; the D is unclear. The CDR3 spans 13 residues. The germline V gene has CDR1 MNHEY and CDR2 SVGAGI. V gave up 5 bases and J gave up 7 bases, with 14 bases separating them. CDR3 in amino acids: CASSAPGLFGYTF. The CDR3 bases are TGTGCCAGCAGTGCCCCAGGTCTTTTTGGCTACACCTTC.

DNA of the CDR3: TGTGCCAGCAGTCCGGGACACAGGAACACTGAAGCTTTCTTT. This translates into CASSPGHRNTEAFF. The chain employs TRBV2 and TRBJ1-1; a possible D gene is TRBD1 (6 bases). Per the germline V gene, CDR1 is SNHLY and CDR2 is FYNNEI. The CDR3 length is 14 residues. The V end lost 5 bases, the J end lost 1 base, and 11 bases lay between the germline ends.

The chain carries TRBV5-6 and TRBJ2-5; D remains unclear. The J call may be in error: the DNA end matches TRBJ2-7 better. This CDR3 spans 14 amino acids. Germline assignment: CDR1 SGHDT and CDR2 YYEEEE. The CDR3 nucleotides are TGTGCCAGCAGCTTGGCCCCGCTACCTTACGAGCAGTACTTC. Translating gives CASSLAPLPYEQYF.

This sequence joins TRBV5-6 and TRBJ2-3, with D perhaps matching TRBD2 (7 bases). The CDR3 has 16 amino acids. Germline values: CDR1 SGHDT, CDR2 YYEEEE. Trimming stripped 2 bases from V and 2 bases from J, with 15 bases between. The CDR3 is CASSFGRGRLTDTQYF. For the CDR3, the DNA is TGTGCCAGCAGCTTCGGGCGGGGGCGGCTCACAGATACGCAGTATTTT.

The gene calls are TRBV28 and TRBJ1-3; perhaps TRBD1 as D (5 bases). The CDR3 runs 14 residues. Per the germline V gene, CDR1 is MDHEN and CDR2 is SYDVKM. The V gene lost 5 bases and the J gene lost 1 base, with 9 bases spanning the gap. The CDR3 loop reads CASSPRTSGNTIYF. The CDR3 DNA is TGTGCCAGCAGTCCCCGGACATCTGGAAACACCATATATTTT.

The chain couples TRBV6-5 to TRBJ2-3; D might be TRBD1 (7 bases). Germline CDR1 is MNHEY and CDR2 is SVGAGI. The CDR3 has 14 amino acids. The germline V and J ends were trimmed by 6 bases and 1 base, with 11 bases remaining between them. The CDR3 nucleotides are TGTGCCAGCAGCCGGGGGACAGGCACAGATACGCAGTATTTT. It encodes CASSRGTGTDTQYF.

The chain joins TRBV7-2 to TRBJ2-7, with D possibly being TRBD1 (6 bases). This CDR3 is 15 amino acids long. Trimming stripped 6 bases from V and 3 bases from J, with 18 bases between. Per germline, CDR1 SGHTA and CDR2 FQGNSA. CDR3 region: CASSNTGTIIYEQYF. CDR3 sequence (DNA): TGTGCCAGCAGTAATACCGGGACAATTATCTACGAGCAGTACTTC.

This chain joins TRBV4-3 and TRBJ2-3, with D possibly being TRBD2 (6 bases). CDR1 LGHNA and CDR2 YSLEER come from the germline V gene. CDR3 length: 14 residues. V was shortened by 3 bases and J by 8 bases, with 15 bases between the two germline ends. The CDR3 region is CASSQFLRGGTQYF. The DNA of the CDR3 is TGCGCCAGCAGCCAGTTCTTGAGGGGAGGTACGCAGTATTTT.

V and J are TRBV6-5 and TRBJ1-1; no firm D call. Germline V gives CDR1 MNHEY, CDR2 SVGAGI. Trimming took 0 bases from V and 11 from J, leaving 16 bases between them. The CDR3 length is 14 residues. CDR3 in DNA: TGTGCCAGCAGTTACTCGAAGCGGTCGGGGTACGCTTTCTTT. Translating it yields CASSYSKRSGYAFF.

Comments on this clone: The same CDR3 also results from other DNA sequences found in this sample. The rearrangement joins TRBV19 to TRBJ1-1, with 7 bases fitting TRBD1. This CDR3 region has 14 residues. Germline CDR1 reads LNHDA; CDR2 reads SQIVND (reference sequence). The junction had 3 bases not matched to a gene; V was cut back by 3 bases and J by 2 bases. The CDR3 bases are TGTGCCAGTAGTATCGGGACAGCTAACACTGAAGCTTTCTTT. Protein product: CASSIGTANTEAFF.

The CDR3: CASSLRGLITDTQYF. The CDR3 nucleotides read TGTGCCAGCAGTTTGCGTGGACTCATCACAGATACGCAGTATTTT. This sequence joins TRBV28 and TRBJ2-3, with D maybe TRBD2 (5 bases). The length of the CDR3 is 15 residues. V was cut by 3 bases and J by 2 bases, with 12 bases left in between. Germline V gene lookup returns CDR1 MDHEN and CDR2 SYDVKM.

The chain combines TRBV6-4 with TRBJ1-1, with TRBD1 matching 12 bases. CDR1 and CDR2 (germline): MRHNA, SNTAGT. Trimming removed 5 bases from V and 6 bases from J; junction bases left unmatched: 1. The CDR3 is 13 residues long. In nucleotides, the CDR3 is TGTGCCAGCAGTCGGGACAGGGGGCCTGAAGCTTTCTTT. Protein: CASSRDRGPEAFF.

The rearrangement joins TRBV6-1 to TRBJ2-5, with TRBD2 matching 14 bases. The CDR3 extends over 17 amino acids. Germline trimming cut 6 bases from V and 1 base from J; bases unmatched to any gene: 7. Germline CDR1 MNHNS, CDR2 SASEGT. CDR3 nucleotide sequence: TGTGCCAGCAGGGAACCGGGACTAGCGGGAGTCCAAGAGACCCAGTACTTC. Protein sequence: CASREPGLAGVQETQYF.

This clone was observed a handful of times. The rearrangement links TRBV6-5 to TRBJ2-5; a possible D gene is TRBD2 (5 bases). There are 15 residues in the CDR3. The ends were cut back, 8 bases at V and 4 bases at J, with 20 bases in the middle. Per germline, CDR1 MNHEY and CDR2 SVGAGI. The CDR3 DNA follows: TGTGCCAGCGGAGAGTTTCGCGTGGGGAGAGAGACCCAGTACTTC. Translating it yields CASGEFRVGRETQYF.

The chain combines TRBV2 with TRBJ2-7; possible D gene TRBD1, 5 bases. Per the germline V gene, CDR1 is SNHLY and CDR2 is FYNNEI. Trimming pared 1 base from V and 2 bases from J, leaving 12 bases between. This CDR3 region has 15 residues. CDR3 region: CASSEVGRSAYEQYF. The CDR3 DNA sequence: TGTGCCAGCAGTGAAGTGGGGCGGAGCGCCTACGAGCAGTACTTC.

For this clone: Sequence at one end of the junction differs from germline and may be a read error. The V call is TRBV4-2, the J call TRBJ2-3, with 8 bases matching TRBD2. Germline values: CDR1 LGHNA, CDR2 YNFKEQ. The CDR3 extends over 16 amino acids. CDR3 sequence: CTSSQEIAGSADTQYF. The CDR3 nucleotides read TGTACCAGCAGCCAAGAGATAGCGGGAAGCGCAGATACGCAGTATTTT.

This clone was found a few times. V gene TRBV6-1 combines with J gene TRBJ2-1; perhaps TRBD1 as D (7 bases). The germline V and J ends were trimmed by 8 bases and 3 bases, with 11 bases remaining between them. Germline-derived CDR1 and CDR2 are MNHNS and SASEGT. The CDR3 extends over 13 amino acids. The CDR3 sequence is CASGGTDYNEQFF. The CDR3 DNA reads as TGTGCCAGCGGAGGGACAGACTACAATGAGCAGTTCTTC.

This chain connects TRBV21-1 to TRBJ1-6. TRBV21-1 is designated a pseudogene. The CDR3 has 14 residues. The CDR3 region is CAISTPSYNSPLHF. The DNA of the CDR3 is TGTGCCATTTCTACGCCGTCTTATAATTCACCCCTCCACTTT.

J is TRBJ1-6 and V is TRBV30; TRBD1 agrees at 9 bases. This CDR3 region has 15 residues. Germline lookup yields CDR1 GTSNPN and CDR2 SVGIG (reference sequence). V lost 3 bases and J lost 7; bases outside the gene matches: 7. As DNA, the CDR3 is TGTGCCTGGAGGGCACAGGGGGCAGTGAATTCACCCCTCCACTTT. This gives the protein CAWRAQGAVNSPLHF.

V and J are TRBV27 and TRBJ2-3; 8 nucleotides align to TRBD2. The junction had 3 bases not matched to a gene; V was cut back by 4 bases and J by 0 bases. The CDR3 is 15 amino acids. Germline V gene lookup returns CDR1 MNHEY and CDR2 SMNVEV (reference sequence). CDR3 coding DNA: TGTGCCAGCAGTTGGACTAGCTCTAGCACAGATACGCAGTATTTT. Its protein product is CASSWTSSSTDTQYF.

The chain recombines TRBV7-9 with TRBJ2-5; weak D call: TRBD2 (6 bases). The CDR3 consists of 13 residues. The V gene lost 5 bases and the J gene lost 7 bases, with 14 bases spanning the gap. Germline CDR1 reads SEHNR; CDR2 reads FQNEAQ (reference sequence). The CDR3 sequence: CASSPGDGGTQYF. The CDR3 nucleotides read TGTGCCAGCAGCCCTGGGGACGGGGGGACCCAGTACTTC.

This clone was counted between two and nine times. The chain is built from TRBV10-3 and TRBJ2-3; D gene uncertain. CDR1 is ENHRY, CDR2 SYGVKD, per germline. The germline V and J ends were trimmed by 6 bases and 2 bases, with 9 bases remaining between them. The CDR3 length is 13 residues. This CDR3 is CAISYDTTDTQYF. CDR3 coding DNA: TGTGCCATCAGCTACGACACCACAGATACGCAGTATTTT.

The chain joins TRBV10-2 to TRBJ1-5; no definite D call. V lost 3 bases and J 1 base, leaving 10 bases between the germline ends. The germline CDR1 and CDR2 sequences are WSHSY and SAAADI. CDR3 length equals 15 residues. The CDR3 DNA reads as TGCGCCAGCAGTGACTGGAGCAGAAGCAATCAGCCCCAGCATTTT. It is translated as CASSDWSRSNQPQHF.

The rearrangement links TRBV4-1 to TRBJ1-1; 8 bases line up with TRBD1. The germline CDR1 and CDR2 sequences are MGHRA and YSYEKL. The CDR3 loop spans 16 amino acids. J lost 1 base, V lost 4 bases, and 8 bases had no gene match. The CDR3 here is CASSRTPGGTNTEAFF. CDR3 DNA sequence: TGCGCCAGCAGCCGGACCCCAGGGGGCACGAACACTGAAGCTTTCTTT.

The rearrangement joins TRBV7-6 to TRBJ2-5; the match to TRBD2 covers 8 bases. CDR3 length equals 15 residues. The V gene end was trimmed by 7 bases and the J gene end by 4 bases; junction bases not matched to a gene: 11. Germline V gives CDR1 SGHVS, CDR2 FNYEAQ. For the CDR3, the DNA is TGTGCCAGCACCATGACAGCGGGGGAGGCAGAGACCCAGTACTTC. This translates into CASTMTAGEAETQYF.